Listed below are T cell receptor beta chains from one sample, sequenced in a study of blood T cell repertoires in COVID-19. The repertoire was sequenced with immunoSEQ multiplex PCR; TCRdb's copy has only in-frame clones and lacks some. The repertoire holds roughly 17,000 clones, with about nine tenths as singletons. The specimen sequenced was peripheral blood. The receptor set was obtained from a human donor in a cohort sampled during active COVID-19. CDR3s leave out the opening cysteine and the closing phenylalanine or tryptophan.

CDR3 length: 13
J gene: TRBJ1-5
V gene: TRBV5-1
CDR3 protein: ASRQGVTSNQPQH

CDR3 length: 14
J gene: TRBJ1-2
V gene: TRBV18
CDR3 protein: ASSPQGGTIAYGYT

CDR3 length: 12
J gene: TRBJ2-2
V gene: TRBV19
CDR3 protein: ASSIRENTGELF

CDR3 length: 12
J gene: TRBJ1-2
V gene: TRBV28
CDR3 protein: ASSRGWANYGYT

CDR3 length: 9
J gene: TRBJ1-1
V gene: TRBV7-9
CDR3 protein: ASSWAAEAF

CDR3 length: 11
J gene: TRBJ1-3
V gene: TRBV19
CDR3 protein: ASRTPGGNTIY

CDR3 length: 13
J gene: TRBJ2-7
V gene: TRBV20-1
CDR3 protein: SASLLGQGSYEQY

CDR3 length: 13
J gene: TRBJ1-2
V gene: TRBV19
CDR3 protein: ASIPSGGGGYGYT

CDR3 length: 17
J gene: TRBJ2-2
V gene: TRBV19
CDR3 protein: ASSIEGLAGGPITGELF

CDR3 length: 13
J gene: TRBJ2-3
V gene: TRBV28
CDR3 protein: ASSSLAGATDTQY

CDR3 length: 11
J gene: TRBJ2-7
V gene: TRBV2
CDR3 protein: ASSVAGAYEQY

CDR3 length: 11
J gene: TRBJ2-5
V gene: TRBV18
CDR3 protein: ASSRDLQETQY

CDR3 length: 13
J gene: TRBJ2-1
V gene: TRBV5-1
CDR3 protein: ASRPLASTYNEQF

CDR3 length: 13
J gene: TRBJ2-7
V gene: TRBV19
CDR3 protein: ASSPGQGLLYEQY

CDR3 length: 13
J gene: TRBJ2-1
V gene: TRBV7-2
CDR3 protein: ASSLDRGSYNEQF

CDR3 length: 13
J gene: TRBJ2-7
V gene: TRBV6-5
CDR3 protein: ASSLRTGDAYEQY

CDR3 length: 13
J gene: TRBJ1-1
V gene: TRBV4-1
CDR3 protein: ASSQAPGGYTEAF

CDR3 length: 13
J gene: TRBJ2-7
V gene: TRBV5-4
CDR3 protein: ASSFSSERTYEQY

CDR3 length: 16
J gene: TRBJ1-3
V gene: TRBV19
CDR3 protein: ASRYLRGQTGGGNTIY

CDR3 length: 14
J gene: TRBJ2-5
V gene: TRBV7-8
CDR3 protein: ASSLAGTSGTETQY

CDR3 length: 11
J gene: TRBJ2-7
V gene: TRBV6-5
CDR3 protein: ASATSGSHEQY

CDR3 length: 10
J gene: TRBJ1-2
V gene: TRBV30
CDR3 protein: AWEQGDYGYT

CDR3 length: 14
J gene: TRBJ1-2
V gene: TRBV6-1
CDR3 protein: ASSALPGQGARGYT